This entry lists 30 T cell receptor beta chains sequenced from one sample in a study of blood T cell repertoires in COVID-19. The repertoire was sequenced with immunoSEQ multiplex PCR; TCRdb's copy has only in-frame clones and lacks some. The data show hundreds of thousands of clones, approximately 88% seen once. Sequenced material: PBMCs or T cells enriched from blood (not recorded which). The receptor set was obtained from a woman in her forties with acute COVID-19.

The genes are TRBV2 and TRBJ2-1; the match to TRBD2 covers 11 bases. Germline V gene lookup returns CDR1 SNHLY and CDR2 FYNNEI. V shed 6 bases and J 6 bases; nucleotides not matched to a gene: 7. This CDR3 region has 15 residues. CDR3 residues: CASSPTSGRSNEQFF. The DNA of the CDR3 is TGTGCCAGCAGCCCTACTAGCGGGAGAAGCAATGAGCAGTTCTTC.

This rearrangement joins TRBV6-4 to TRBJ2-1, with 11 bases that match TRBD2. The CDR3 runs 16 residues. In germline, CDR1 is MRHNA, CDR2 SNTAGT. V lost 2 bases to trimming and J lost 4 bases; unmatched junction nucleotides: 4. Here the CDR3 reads CASSDGTSGYYNEQFF. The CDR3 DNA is TGTGCCAGCAGTGACGGGACTAGCGGTTATTACAATGAGCAGTTCTTC.

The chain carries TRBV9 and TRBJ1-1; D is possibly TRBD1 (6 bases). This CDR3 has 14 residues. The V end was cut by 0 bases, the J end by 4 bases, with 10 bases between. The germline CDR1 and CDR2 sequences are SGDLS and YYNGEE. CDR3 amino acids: CASSVARGGTEAFF. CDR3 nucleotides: TGTGCCAGCAGCGTAGCTAGGGGGGGCACTGAAGCTTTCTTT. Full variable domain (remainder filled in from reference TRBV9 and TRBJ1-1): DSGVTQTPKHLITATGQRVTLRCSPRSGDLSVYWYQQSLDQGLQFLIQYYNGEERAKGNILERFSAQQFPDLHSELNLSSLELGDSALYFCASSVARGGTEAFFGQGTRLTVV.

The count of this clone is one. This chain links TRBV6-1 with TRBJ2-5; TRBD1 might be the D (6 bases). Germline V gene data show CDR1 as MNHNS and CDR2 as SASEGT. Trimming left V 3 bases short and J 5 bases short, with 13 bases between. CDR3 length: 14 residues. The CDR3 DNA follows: TGTGCCAGCAGTGACCGGCCTGGGGGCGAGACCCAGTACTTC. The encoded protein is CASSDRPGGETQYF.

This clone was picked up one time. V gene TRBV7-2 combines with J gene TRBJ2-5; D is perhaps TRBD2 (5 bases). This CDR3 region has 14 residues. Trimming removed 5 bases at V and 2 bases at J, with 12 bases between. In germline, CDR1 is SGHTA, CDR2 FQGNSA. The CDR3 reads CASSPGILQETQYF. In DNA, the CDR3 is TGTGCCAGCAGCCCCGGGATTTTACAAGAGACCCAGTACTTC.

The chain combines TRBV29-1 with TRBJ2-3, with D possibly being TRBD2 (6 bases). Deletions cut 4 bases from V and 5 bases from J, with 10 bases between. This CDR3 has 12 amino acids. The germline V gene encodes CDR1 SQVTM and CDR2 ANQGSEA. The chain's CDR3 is CSVGDGGDTQYF. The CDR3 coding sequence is TGCAGCGTTGGGGACGGGGGAGATACGCAGTATTTT.

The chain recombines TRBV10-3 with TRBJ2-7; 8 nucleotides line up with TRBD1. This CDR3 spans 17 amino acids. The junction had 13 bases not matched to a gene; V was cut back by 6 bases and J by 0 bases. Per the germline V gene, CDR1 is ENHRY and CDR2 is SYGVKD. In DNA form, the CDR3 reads TGTGCCATCAGCTCGACAGGGGTCGCCTACAGCTCCTACGAGCAGTACTTC. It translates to CAISSTGVAYSSYEQYF.

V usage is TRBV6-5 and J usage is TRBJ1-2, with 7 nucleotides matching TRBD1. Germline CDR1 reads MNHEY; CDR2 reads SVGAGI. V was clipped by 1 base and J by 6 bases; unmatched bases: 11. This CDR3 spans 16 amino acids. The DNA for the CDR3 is TGTGCCAGCAGTTACTTGGGACAGCGTCAATGGGATGGCTACACCTTC. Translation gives CASSYLGQRQWDGYTF.

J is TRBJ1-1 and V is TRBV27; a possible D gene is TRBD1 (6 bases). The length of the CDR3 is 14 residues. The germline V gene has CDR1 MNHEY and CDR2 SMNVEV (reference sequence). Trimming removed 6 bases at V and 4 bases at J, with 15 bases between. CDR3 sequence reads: CASRSWGRATEAFF. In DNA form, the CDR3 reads TGTGCCAGCAGGTCTTGGGGGCGGGCCACTGAAGCTTTCTTT.

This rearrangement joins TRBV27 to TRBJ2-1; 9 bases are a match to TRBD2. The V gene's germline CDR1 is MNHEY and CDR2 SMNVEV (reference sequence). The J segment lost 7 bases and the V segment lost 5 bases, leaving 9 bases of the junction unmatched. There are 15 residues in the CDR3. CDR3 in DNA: TGTGCCAGCAGTCGGGGGGGACTAGCCTGGAATGAGCAGTTCTTC. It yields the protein CASSRGGLAWNEQFF.

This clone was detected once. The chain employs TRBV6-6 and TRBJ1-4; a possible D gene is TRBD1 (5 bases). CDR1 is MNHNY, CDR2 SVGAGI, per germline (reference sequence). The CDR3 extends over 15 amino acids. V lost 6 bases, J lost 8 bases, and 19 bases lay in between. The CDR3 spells CASRPVRGGGEKLFF. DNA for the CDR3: TGTGCCAGCAGACCCGTTAGGGGTGGAGGGGAAAAACTGTTTTTT.

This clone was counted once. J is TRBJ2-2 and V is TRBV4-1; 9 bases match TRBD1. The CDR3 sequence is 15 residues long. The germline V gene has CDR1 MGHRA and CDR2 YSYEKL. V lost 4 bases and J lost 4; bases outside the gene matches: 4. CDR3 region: CASSPGQGPTGELFF. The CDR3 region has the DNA TGCGCCAGCAGCCCGGGACAGGGCCCCACCGGGGAGCTGTTTTTT.

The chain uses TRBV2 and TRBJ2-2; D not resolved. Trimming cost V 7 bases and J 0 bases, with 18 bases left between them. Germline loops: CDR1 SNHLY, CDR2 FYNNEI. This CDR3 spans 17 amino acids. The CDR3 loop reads CASTPISADSNTGELFF. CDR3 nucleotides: TGTGCCAGCACCCCCATCTCGGCAGACTCGAACACCGGGGAGCTGTTTTTT.

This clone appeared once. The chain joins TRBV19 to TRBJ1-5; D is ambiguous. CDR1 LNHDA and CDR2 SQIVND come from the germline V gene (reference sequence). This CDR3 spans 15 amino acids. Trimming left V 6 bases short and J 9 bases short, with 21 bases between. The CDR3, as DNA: TGTGCCAGTAGGACGCTGAGTTTGAGGGCCGGGCCCCAGCATTTT. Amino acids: CASRTLSLRAGPQHF.

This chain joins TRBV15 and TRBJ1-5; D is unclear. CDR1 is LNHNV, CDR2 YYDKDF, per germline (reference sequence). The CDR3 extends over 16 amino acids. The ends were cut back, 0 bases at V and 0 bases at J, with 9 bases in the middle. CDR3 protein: CATSRDPPNSNQPQHF. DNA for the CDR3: TGTGCCACCAGCAGAGACCCACCTAATAGCAATCAGCCCCAGCATTTT.

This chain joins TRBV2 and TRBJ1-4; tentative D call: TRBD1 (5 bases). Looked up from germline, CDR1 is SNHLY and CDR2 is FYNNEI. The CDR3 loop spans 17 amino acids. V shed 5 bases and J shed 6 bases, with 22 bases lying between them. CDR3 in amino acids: CASSNMGRKAGYEKLFF. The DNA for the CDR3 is TGTGCCAGCAGTAACATGGGACGTAAAGCGGGATATGAAAAACTGTTTTTT.

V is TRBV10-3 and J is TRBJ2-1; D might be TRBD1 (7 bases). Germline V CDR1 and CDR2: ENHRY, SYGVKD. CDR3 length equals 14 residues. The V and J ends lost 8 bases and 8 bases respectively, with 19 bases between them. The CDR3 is CAIGQERARDEQFF. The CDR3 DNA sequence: TGTGCCATCGGACAGGAGCGGGCACGCGATGAGCAGTTCTTC.

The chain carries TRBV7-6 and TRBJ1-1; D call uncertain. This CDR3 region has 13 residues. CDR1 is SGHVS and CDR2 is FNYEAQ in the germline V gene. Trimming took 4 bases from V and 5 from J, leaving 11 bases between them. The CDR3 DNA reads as TGTGCCAGCAGCTCCCAGGAGGGTACTGAAGCTTTCTTT. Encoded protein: CASSSQEGTEAFF.

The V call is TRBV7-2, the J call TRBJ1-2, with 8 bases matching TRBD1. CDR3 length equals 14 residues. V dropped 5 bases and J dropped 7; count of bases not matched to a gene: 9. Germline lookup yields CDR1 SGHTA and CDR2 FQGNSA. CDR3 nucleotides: TGTGCCAGCAGCCTCGGACAGGGCCTGGGTGGCTACACCTTC. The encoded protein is CASSLGQGLGGYTF.

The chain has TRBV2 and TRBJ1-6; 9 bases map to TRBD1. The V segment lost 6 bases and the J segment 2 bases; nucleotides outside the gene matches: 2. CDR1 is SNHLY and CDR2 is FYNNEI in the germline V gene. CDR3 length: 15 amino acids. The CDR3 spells CASRRQGAYNSPLHF. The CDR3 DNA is TGTGCCAGCAGGCGACAGGGGGCCTATAATTCACCCCTCCACTTT.

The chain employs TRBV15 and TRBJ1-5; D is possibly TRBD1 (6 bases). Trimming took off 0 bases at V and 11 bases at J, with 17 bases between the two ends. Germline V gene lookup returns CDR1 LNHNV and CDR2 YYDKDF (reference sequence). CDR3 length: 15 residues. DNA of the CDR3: TGTGCCACCAGCAGAGAAACAGGGTTCGTTTCGACCCAGCATTTT. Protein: CATSRETGFVSTQHF.

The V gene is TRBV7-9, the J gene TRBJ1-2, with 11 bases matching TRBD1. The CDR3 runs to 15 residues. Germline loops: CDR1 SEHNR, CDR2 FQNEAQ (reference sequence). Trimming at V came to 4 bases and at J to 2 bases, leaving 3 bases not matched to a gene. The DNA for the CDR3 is TGTGCCAGCAGCTGGGGACAGGGGGGGAACTATGGCTACACCTTC. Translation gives CASSWGQGGNYGYTF.

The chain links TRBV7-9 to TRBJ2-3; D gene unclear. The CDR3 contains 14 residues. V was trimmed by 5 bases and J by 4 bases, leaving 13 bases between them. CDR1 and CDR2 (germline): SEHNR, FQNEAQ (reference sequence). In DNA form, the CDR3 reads TGTGCCAGCAGCAAACCTCTAGATTCAGATACGCAGTATTTT. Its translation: CASSKPLDSDTQYF.

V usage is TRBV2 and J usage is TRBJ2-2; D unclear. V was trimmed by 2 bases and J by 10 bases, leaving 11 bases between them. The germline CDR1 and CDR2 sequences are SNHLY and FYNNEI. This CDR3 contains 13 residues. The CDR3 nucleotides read TGTGCCAGCAGTGAAAAACTCCCCGTGGAGCTGTTTTTT. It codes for CASSEKLPVELFF. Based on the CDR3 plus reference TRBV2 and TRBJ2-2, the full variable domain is EPEVTQTPSHQVTQMGQEVILRCVPISNHLYFYWYRQILGQKVEFLVSFYNNEISEKSEIFDDQFSVERPDGSNFTLKIRSTKLEDSAMYFCASSEKLPVELFFGEGSRLTVL.

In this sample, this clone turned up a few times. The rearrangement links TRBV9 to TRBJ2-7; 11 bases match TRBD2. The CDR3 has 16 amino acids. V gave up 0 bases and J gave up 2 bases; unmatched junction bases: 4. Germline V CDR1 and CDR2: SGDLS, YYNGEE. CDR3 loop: CASSVGDSGRAYEQYF. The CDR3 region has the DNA TGTGCCAGCAGCGTAGGAGATAGCGGGAGGGCCTACGAGCAGTACTTC.

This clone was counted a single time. CDR3 DNA: TGTGCCAGCAGCGTAGGGCCTAGCGGGGCTGGGGAGACCCAGTACTTC. It specifies CASSVGPSGAGETQYF. This rearrangement joins TRBV9 to TRBJ2-5; 9 bases agree with TRBD2. The germline gives CDR1 SGDLS, CDR2 YYNGEE. V lost 0 bases, J lost 5 bases, and 8 bases stayed unmatched. There are 16 residues in the CDR3.

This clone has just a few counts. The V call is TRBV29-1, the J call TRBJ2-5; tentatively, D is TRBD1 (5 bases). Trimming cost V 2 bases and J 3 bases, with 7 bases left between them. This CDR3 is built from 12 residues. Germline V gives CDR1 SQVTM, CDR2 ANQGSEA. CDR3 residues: CSVESTEETQYF. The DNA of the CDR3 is TGCAGCGTTGAATCGACAGAAGAGACCCAGTACTTC.

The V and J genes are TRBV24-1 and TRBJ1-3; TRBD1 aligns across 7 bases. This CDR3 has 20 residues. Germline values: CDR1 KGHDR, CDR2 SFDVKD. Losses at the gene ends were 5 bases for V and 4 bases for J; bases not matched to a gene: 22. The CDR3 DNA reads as TGTGCCACCAGTGCCTCTGGTTTCCCCGGGACAGAGAATAAAGGAAACACCATATATTTT. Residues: CATSASGFPGTENKGNTIYF.

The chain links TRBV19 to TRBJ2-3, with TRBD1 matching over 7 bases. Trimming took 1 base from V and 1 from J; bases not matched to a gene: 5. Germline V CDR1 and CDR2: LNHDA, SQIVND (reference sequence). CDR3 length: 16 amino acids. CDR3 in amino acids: CASSIGQGGGTDTQYF. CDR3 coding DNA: TGTGCCAGTAGTATAGGACAGGGTGGGGGCACAGATACGCAGTATTTT. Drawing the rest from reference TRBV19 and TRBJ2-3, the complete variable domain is DGGITQSPKYLFRKEGQNVTLSCEQNLNHDAMYWYRQDPGQGLRLIYYSQIVNDFQKGDIAEGYSVSREKKESFPLTVTSAQKNPTAFYLCASSIGQGGGTDTQYFGPGTRLTVL.

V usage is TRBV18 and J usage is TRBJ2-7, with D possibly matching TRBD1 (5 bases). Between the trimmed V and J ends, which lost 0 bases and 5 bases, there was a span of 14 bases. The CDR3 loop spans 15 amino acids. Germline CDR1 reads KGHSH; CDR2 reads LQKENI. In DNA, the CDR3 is TGTGCCAGCTCACCACCAGGCAGGGTTCAGGACGAGCAGTACTTC. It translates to CASSPPGRVQDEQYF.